This TCR beta chain was profiled in a study of CD8+CD57+ T cells in acquired aplastic anemia. About the study: When averaged, DNA from sorted CD4+ and CD8+ cells came to 3.2 ug.

CDR1 is SQVTM and CDR2 is ANQGSEA in the germline V gene. V lost 6 bases and J 4 bases, leaving 4 bases between the germline ends. The CDR3 is made up of 10 amino acids. On this clonotype: What it recognizes is unknown.

For CDR3 and TCR beta VDJ profiling, genomic DNA was the template used. One entry per CDR3 protein, called by TCRdb with MiXCR from the reads. There are a few hundred thousand distinct CDR3 sequences in the sample; approximately 60% occur only once, and approximately 1.3% lies in the top ten. Study observations and caveats: Overlapping CD8+ CDR3 repertoires of patients and controls contained roughly 27 shared sequences.

Patients chosen for sequencing had CD8+CD57+ cells that had expanded, as shown by flow cytometry. In all patients, the disease was severe acquired aplastic anemia. This rearrangement joins TRBV29-1 to TRBJ2-1; D ambiguous. The specimen sequenced was sorted CD4+, CD8+, or CD8+CD57+ T cells (not recorded which) from PBMCs. The sequence was obtained from a human donor with aplastic anemia. CDR3 residues: CSVGYNEQFF. DNA for the CDR3: TGCAGCGTGGGGTACAATGAGCAGTTCTTC.